A single sample gave rise to the 5 T cell receptor beta chains below, sequenced in a study of OX40 agonist ivuxolimab in advanced cancers. Sequencing used immunoSEQ multiplex PCR; TCRdb keeps in-frame clones, though not all of them. The sample has tens of thousands of clones, roughly 94% seen once; the top ten hold roughly 0.5%. Here the sequenced sample was CD4+ or CD8+ T cells sorted from blood, taken in a trial of the OX40 agonist ivuxolimab. The source is an adult with an advanced solid tumor such as melanoma, head and neck, liver or kidney cancer.

The V gene is TRBV6-1, the J gene TRBJ2-3; D is perhaps TRBD2 (6 bases). Germline values: CDR1 MNHNS, CDR2 SASEGT. The CDR3 loop spans 14 amino acids. V lost 7 bases, J lost 0 bases, and 11 bases lay in between. In DNA form, the CDR3 reads TGTGCCAGCACCCTCGGACTAAGCACAGATACGCAGTATTTT. It yields the protein CASTLGLSTDTQYF.

The chain is built from TRBV19 and TRBJ2-7, with TRBD1 matching over 11 bases. With V trimmed by 8 bases and J by 5 bases, 8 bases remained unmatched. CDR1 LNHDA and CDR2 SQIVND come from the germline V gene (reference sequence). The CDR3 is 14 amino acids. CDR3 loop: CASGFGQGAHEQYF. The CDR3 DNA sequence: TGTGCCAGTGGTTTCGGACAGGGGGCCCACGAGCAGTACTTC.

V gene TRBV9 combines with J gene TRBJ1-1, with 10 bases lining up with TRBD1. Trimming took 4 bases from V and 6 from J; bases not matched to a gene: 6. The CDR3 length is 14 residues. Germline CDR1 reads SGDLS; CDR2 reads YYNGEE. The CDR3 sequence: CASSPPGQGAEAFF. CDR3 sequence (DNA): TGTGCCAGCAGCCCGCCAGGACAGGGGGCTGAAGCTTTCTTT.

This clone came up once. CDR3 sequence: CASFDSYPGGTEAFF. CDR3 in DNA: TGTGCCAGCTTCGACAGCTACCCTGGTGGCACTGAAGCTTTCTTT. This chain links TRBV2 with TRBJ1-1, with a possible D match to TRBD1 (5 bases). V gave up 8 bases and J gave up 4 bases, with 20 bases separating them. This CDR3 spans 15 amino acids. The V gene's germline CDR1 is SNHLY and CDR2 FYNNEI. The full variable domain, with the rest looked up from reference TRBV2 and TRBJ1-1, is EPEVTQTPSHQVTQMGQEVILRCVPISNHLYFYWYRQILGQKVEFLVSFYNNEISEKSEIFDDQFSVERPDGSNFTLKIRSTKLEDSAMYFCASFDSYPGGTEAFFGQGTRLTVV.

The chain is built from TRBV19 and TRBJ1-1; D ambiguous. The length of the CDR3 is 12 residues. Germline assignment: CDR1 LNHDA and CDR2 SQIVND (reference sequence). The ends were cut back, 4 bases at V and 0 bases at J, with 3 bases in the middle. In DNA, the CDR3 is TGTGCCAGTAGTAGGTTGAACACTGAAGCTTTCTTT. This gives the protein CASSRLNTEAFF.